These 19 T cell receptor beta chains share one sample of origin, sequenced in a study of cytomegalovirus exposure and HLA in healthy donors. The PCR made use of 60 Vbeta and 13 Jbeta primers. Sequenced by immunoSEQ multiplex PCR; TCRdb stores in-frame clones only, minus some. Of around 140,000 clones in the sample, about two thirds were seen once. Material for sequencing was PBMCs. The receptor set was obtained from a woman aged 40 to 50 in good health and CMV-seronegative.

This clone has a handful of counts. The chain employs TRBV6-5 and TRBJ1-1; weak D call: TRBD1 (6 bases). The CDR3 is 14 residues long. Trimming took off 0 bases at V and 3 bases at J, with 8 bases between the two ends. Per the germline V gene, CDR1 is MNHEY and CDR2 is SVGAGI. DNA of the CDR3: TGTGCCAGCAGTTACTCCACAGGGTACACTGAAGCTTTCTTT. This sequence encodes CASSYSTGYTEAFF.

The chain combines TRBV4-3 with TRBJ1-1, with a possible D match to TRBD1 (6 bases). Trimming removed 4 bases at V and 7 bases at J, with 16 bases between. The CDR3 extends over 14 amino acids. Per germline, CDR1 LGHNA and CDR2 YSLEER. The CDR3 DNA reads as TGCGCCAGCAGCCCTCAGGATCGACAGGTTGAAGCTTTCTTT. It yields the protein CASSPQDRQVEAFF.

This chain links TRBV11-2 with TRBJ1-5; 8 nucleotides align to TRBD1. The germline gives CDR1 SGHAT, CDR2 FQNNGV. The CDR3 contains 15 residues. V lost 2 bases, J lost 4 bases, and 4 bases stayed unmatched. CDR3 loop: CASSLRTGGNQPQHF. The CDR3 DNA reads TGTGCCAGCAGCTTACGCACAGGGGGTAATCAGCCCCAGCATTTT.

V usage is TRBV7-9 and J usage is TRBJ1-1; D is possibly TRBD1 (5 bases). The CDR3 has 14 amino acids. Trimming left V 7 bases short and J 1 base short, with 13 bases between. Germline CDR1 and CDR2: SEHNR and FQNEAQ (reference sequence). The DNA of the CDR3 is TGTGCCAGCACCAAAAGCCAGGGGAACACTGAAGCTTTCTTT. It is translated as CASTKSQGNTEAFF.

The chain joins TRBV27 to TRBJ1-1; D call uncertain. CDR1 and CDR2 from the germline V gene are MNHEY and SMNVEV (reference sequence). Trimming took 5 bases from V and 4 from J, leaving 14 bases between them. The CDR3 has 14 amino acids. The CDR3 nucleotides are TGTGCCAGCAGTACAAAACAGTGGTTCACTGAAGCTTTCTTT. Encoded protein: CASSTKQWFTEAFF.

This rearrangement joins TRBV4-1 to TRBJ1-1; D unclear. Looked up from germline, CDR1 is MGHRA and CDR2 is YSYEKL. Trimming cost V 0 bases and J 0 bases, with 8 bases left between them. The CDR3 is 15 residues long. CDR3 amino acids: CASSQEAGMNTEAFF. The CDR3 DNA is TGCGCCAGCAGCCAAGAAGCGGGGATGAACACTGAAGCTTTCTTT.

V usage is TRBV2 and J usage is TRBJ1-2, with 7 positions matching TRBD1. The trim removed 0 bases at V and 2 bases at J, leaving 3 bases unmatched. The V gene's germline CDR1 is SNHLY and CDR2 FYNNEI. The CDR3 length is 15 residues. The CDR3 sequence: CASSEAGQTNYGYTF. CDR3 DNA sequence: TGTGCCAGCAGTGAAGCGGGACAGACAAACTATGGCTACACCTTC.

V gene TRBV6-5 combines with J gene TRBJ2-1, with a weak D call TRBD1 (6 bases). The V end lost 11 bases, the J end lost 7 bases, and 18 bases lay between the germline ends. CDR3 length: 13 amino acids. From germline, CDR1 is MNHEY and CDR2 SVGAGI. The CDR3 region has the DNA TGTGCCGCTACCGGGACAAGCCAAAATGAGCAGTTCTTC. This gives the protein CAATGTSQNEQFF.

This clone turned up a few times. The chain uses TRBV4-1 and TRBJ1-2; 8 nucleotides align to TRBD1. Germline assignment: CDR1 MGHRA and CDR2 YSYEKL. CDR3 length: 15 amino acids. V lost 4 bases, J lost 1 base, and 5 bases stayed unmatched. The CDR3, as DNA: TGCGCCAGCAGCCCTCCGGGACAGGTTAACTATGGCTACACCTTC. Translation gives CASSPPGQVNYGYTF.

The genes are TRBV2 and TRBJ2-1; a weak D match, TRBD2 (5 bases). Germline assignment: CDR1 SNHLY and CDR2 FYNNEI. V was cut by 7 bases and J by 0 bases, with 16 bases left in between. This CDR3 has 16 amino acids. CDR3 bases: TGTGCCAGCAACCCCCTCCGGGAAAGCTCCTACAATGAGCAGTTCTTC. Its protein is CASNPLRESSYNEQFF. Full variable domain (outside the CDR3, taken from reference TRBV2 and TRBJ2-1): EPEVTQTPSHQVTQMGQEVILRCVPISNHLYFYWYRQILGQKVEFLVSFYNNEISEKSEIFDDQFSVERPDGSNFTLKIRSTKLEDSAMYFCASNPLRESSYNEQFFGPGTRLTVL.

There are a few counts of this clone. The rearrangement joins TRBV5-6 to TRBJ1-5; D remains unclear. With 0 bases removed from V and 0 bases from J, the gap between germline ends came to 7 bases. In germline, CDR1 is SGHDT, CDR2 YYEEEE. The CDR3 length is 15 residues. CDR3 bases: TGTGCCAGCAGCTTGGGAGGGTTTAGCAATCAGCCCCAGCATTTT. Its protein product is CASSLGGFSNQPQHF.

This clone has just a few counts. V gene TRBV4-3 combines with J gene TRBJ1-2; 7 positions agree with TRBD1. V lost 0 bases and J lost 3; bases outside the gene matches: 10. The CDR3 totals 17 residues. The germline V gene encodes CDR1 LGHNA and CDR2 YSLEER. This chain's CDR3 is CASSQDVLGGAYYGYTF. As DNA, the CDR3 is TGCGCCAGCAGCCAAGATGTTTTAGGGGGCGCGTACTATGGCTACACCTTC.

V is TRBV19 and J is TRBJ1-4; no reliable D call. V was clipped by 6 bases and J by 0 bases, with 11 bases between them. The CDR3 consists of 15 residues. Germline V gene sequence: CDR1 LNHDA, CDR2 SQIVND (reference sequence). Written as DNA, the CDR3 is TGTGCCAGTAGAGAATTCGGGGCAACTAATGAAAAACTGTTTTTT. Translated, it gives CASREFGATNEKLFF.

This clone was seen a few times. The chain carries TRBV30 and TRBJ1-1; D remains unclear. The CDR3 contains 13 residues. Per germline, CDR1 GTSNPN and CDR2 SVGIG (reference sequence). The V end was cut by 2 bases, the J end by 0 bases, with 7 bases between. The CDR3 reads CAWSPVMNTEAFF. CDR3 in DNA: TGTGCCTGGAGTCCGGTAATGAACACTGAAGCTTTCTTT.

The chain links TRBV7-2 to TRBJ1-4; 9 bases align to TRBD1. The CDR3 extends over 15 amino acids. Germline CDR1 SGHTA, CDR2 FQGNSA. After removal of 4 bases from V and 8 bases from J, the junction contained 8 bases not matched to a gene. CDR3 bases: TGTGCCAGCAGCTCGATCACGGGACAGGGCGAAAAACTGTTTTTT. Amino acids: CASSSITGQGEKLFF.

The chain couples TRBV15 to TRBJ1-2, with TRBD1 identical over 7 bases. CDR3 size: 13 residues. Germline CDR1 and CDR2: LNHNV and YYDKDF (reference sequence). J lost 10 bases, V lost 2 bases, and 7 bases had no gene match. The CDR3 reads CATSRPTGVVYTF. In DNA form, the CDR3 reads TGTGCCACCAGCAGACCTACAGGGGTGGTCTACACCTTC.

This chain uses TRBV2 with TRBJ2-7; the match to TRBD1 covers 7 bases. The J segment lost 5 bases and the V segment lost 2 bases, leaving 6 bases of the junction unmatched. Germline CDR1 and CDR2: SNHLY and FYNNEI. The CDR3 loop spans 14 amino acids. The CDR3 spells CASSEHRGVDEQYF. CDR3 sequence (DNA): TGTGCCAGCAGTGAACACAGGGGAGTCGACGAGCAGTACTTC.

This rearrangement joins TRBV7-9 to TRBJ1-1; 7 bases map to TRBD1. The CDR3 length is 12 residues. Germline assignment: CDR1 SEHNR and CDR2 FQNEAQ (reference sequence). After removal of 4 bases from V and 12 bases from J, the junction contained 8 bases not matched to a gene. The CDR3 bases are TGTGCCAGCAGCTCCCCGGGACAGTGGCCTTTCTTT. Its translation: CASSSPGQWPFF. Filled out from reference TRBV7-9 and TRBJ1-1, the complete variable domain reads DTGVSQNPRHKITKRGQNVTFRCDPISEHNRLYWYRQTLGQGPEFLTYFQNEAQLEKSRLLSDRFSAERPKGSFSTLEIQRTEQGDSAMYLCASSSPGQWPFFGQGTRLTVV.

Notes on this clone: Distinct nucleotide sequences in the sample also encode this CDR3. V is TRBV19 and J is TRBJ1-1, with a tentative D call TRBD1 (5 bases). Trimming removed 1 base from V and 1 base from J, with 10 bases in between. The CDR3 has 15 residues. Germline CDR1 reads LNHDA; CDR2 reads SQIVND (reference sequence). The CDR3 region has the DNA TGTGCCAGTAGTATAGGGGGGGGTCCGAACACTGAAGCTTTCTTT. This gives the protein CASSIGGGPNTEAFF. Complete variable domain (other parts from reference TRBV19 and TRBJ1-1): DGGITQSPKYLFRKEGQNVTLSCEQNLNHDAMYWYRQDPGQGLRLIYYSQIVNDFQKGDIAEGYSVSREKKESFPLTVTSAQKNPTAFYLCASSIGGGPNTEAFFGQGTRLTVV.